This TCR beta chain was observed in a study of T cell repertoires in cytomegalovirus infection. Study-wide context: Signatures in public TCR beta sequences pointed to both CMV infection and matching HLA type. Study outcomes and limitations: What dominated the ex vivo response were HLA-C-restricted CMV-specific TCR beta clonotypes. Adding up the frequency of public TCR beta families identified people who carried CMV plus the relevant HLA.

The V end lost 5 bases, the J end lost 4 bases, and 14 bases lay between the germline ends. The CDR3 runs to 14 residues. This clonotype has a count of ten or more. Its antigen is unknown. In TCRdb, the reads were re-called with MiXCR into one record per CDR3 protein. The sample yields approximately 170,000 distinct CDR3 sequences, approximately 15% seen once. The sample comprised PBMCs. This sequence originates from a human donor in good health (CMV status not recorded). Some clones in this sample may be carry-over from other donors' samples. The chain couples TRBV12-3 or TRBV12-4 to TRBJ1-2; D is possibly TRBD1 (5 bases). The chain's CDR3 is CASSPAGVLYGYTF. The CDR3 DNA follows: TGTGCCAGCAGTCCGGCGGGGGTCCTCTATGGCTACACCTTC.